The 8 T cell receptor beta chains in this list originate from one sample, sequenced in a study of T cell changes during pregnancy in multiple sclerosis. The assay was immunoSEQ multiplex PCR, and TCRdb's table has in-frame clones only and misses some. The table has about 60,000 clones, about 90% seen once. The source material was peripheral blood, sampled in the second trimester of pregnancy. The receptor set was obtained from a female donor in good health, enrolled as a control in a pregnancy study.

V and J are TRBV13 and TRBJ2-1; no definite D call. This CDR3 region has 15 residues. CDR1 is PRHDT, CDR2 FYEKMQ, per germline (reference sequence). The V gene lost 2 bases and the J gene lost 6 bases, with 14 bases spanning the gap. The DNA for the CDR3 is TGTGCCAGCAGCTTACCGGAGAACCACTTCAATGAGCAGTTCTTC. Amino acid sequence: CASSLPENHFNEQFF.

The V gene is TRBV7-9, the J gene TRBJ1-2; D uncertain. CDR1 and CDR2 (germline): SEHNR, FQNEAQ (reference sequence). The ends were cut back, 8 bases at V and 4 bases at J, with 14 bases in the middle. This CDR3 has 13 residues. The CDR3 sequence: CASRSPRLYGYTF. The DNA of the CDR3 is TGTGCCAGCCGCTCTCCAAGACTCTATGGCTACACCTTC.

The chain couples TRBV5-1 to TRBJ1-3; the match to TRBD1 covers 7 bases. Trimming took 4 bases from V and 4 from J; bases not matched to a gene: 8. The CDR3 spans 15 residues. Germline lookup yields CDR1 SGHRS and CDR2 YFSETQ. CDR3 region: CASSRSRGQGNTIYF. DNA of the CDR3: TGCGCCAGCAGCCGCTCCCGGGGACAGGGAAACACCATATATTTT. Full variable domain (outside the CDR3, taken from reference TRBV5-1 and TRBJ1-3): KAGVTQTPRYLIKTRGQQVTLSCSPISGHRSVSWYQQTPGQGLQFLFEYFSETQRNKGNFPGRFSGRQFSNSRSEMNVSTLELGDSALYLCASSRSRGQGNTIYFGEGSWLTVV.

This chain uses TRBV18 with TRBJ2-2, with D unclear. Germline V gene data show CDR1 as KGHSH and CDR2 as LQKENI. Trimming left V 3 bases short and J 6 bases short, with 14 bases between. CDR3 length: 15 residues. CDR3 coding DNA: TGTGCCAGCTCACCGCCAGGTAGTGTCGCCGGGGAGCTGTTTTTT. Amino acid sequence: CASSPPGSVAGELFF.

This chain joins TRBV11-1 and TRBJ2-5, with a possible D match to TRBD1 (6 bases). Trimming cost V 4 bases and J 5 bases, with 11 bases left between them. The CDR3 is made up of 13 amino acids. The germline gives CDR1 SGHAT, CDR2 FQDESV (reference sequence). CDR3 bases: TGTGCCAGCAGCTGGGGACATGTGGAGACCCAGTACTTC. This encodes CASSWGHVETQYF.

The chain links TRBV5-8 to TRBJ2-1; 9 positions match TRBD2. The J segment lost 8 bases and the V segment lost 4 bases, leaving 10 bases of the junction unmatched. This CDR3 is 15 amino acids long. Germline CDR1 is SGHTS and CDR2 is YDEGEE. In DNA, the CDR3 is TGTGCCAGCAGCCGGGCGGGTAGCGGGAGCCATGAGCAGTTCTTC. It codes for CASSRAGSGSHEQFF.

In regard to this clone: The junction does not match germline at one end; this may be a read error. The gene calls are TRBV7-7 and TRBJ2-5; D gene uncertain. The CDR3 consists of 15 residues. The V gene's germline CDR1 is SSHAT and CDR2 FNYEAQ (reference sequence). The CDR3, as DNA: TGTGCTAGCAGCCCCTTTCCCCGGATGGAGGAGACCCAGTACTTC. Protein product: CASSPFPRMEETQYF.

This rearrangement joins TRBV6-1 to TRBJ1-5; maybe TRBD1 (6 bases). The germline V gene has CDR1 MNHNS and CDR2 SASEGT. There are 15 residues in the CDR3. V was clipped by 0 bases and J by 7 bases, with 13 bases between them. The CDR3 loop reads CASSEASGALQPQHF. The CDR3 coding sequence is TGTGCCAGCAGTGAAGCGTCAGGGGCGCTACAGCCCCAGCATTTT.